This T cell receptor (beta chain) was identified in a study of tumor-infiltrating lymphocytes in primary liver carcinoma. A word on this clonotype: At one boundary the junction diverges from the germline segment, which might be a read error.

Investigators took RNA and DNA out together from 20-30 mg of unsorted bulk tissue. Chronic HBV infection affected patients, none of whom had received treatment. From 500 ng total RNA, TCR beta cDNA was generated with a primer in the constant region. Libraries covering TCR beta were generated through three nested multiplex PCR rounds (using a slightly modified ARM-PCR). The opening two PCR rounds, ten to eleven cycles each, paired TRBV1-TRBV30 forward primers with a C-beta reverse primer. A single record per CDR3 protein comes from TCRdb applying MiXCR to the multiplex PCR reads. The repertoire has over 100,000 distinct CDR3 sequences, about two thirds of them found once; the top ten carry roughly 8.1%. This CDR3 has 17 amino acids.

The V call is TRBV12-3 or TRBV12-4, the J call TRBJ2-7; 12 bases line up with TRBD2. The sample comprised tumor-adjacent normal liver tissue. The clonotype comes from a woman aged 60-75 years with primary liver carcinoma and hepatitis B virus infection. The CDR3 DNA reads as TGTGCCAGTAGTTTTGGGTCTAGCGGGAGGGCCACCGACGAGCAGTACTTC. Residues: CASSFGSSGRATDEQYF.